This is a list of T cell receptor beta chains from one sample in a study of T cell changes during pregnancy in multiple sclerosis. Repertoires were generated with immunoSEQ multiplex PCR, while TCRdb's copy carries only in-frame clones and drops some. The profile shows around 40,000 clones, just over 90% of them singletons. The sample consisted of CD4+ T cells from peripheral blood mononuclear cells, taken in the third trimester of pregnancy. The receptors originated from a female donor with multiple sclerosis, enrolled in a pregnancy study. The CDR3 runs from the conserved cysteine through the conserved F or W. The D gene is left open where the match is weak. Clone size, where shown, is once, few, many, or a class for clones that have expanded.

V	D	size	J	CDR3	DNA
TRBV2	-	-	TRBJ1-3	CASTGAEGFGNTIYF	TGTGCCAGCACCGGGGCGGAGGGGTTCGGAAACACCATATATTTT
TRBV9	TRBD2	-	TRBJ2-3	CASSASRTSVVTDTQYF	TGTGCCAGCAGCGCTTCCCGGACTAGCGTTGTAACAGATACGCAGTATTTT
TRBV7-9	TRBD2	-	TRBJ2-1	CASSFSTSGYNEQFF	TGTGCCAGCAGCTTCTCGACTAGCGGTTACAATGAGCAGTTCTTC
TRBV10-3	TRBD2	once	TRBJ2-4	CATTQGTTQNIQYF	TGTGCCACCACCCAAGGGACTACCCAAAACATTCAGTACTTC
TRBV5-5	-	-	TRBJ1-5	CASSLGRTALQPQHF	TGTGCCAGCAGCTTGGGTAGGACAGCTCTTCAGCCCCAGCATTTT
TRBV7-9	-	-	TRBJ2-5	CASSSRVGTQYF	TGTGCCAGCAGCTCGAGGGTGGGGACCCAGTACTTC
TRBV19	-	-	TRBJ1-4	CASSTYGRIGEKLFF	TGTGCCAGTAGTACGTATGGCAGGATCGGAGAAAAACTGTTTTTT
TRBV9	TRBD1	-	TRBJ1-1	CASSPRPGTGVGGSEAFF	TGTGCCAGCAGCCCCCGTCCCGGGACAGGGGTCGGTGGCTCTGAAGCTTTCTTT
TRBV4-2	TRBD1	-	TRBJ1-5	CASSQSGGKSNQPQHF	TGTGCCAGCAGCCAATCAGGGGGGAAAAGCAATCAGCCCCAGCATTTT
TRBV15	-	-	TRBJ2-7	CATSRQISYEQYF	TGTGCCACCAGCAGACAGATATCCTACGAGCAGTACTTC
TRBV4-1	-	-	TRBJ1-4	CASSLGGVGEKLFF	TGCGCCAGCAGCTTAGGGGGGGTAGGCGAAAAACTGTTTTTT
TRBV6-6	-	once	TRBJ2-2	CASSDTKPNTGELFF	TGTGCCAGCAGTGATACAAAACCGAACACCGGGGAGCTGTTTTTT
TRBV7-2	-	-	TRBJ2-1	CASSRGFGLGSYNEQFF	TGTGCCAGCAGTAGGGGCTTTGGGCTAGGATCCTACAATGAGCAGTTCTTC
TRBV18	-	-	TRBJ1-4	CASSPRGQTNEKLFF	TGTGCCAGCTCACCACGAGGGCAGACTAATGAAAAACTGTTTTTT
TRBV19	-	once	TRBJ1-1	CASSIRGVNTEAFF	TGTGCCAGTAGTATTCGGGGGGTGAACACTGAAGCTTTCTTT
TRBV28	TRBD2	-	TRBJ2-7	CASTRKRDSYEQYF	TGTGCCAGCACTCGAAAGCGGGACTCCTACGAGCAGTACTTC
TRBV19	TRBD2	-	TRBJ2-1	CASSKYSSGSNYNEQFF	TGTGCCAGTAGTAAGTATTCTAGCGGGTCTAACTACAATGAGCAGTTCTTC
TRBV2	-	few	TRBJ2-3	CASSGNRGASDTQYF	TGTGCCAGCAGTGGCAACCGGGGGGCTTCAGATACGCAGTATTTT
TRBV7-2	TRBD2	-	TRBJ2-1	CASSLAVVPSGSRSEQFF	TGTGCCAGCAGCTTAGCGGTAGTTCCTAGCGGGAGTCGTAGTGAGCAGTTCTTC
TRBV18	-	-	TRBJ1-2	CASSALQGDGYTF	TGTGCCAGCTCAGCCCTACAGGGCGATGGCTACACCTTC
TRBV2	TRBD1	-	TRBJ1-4	CASGDSNEKLFF	TGTGCCAGCGGGGACAGCAATGAAAAACTGTTTTTT
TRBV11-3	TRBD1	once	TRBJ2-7	CASSLGTGDEQYF	TGTGCCAGCAGCTTAGGGACAGGTGACGAGCAGTACTTC
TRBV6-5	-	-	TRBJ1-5	CASSQQRNQPQHF	TGTGCCAGCAGCCAACAGCGCAATCAGCCCCAGCATTTT
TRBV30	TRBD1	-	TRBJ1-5	CAWKDRAYSNQPQHF	TGTGCCTGGAAAGACAGGGCATATAGCAATCAGCCCCAGCATTTT
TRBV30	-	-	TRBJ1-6	CAWSADNSPLHF	TGTGCCTGGAGTGCCGATAATTCACCCCTCCACTTT
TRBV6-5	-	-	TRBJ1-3	CASSYSRRGGHTIYF	TGTGCCAGCAGTTACTCCCGCCGGGGGGGACACACCATATATTTT
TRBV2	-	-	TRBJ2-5	CASRTRQLQETQYF	TGTGCCAGCAGGACACGACAGCTCCAAGAGACCCAGTACTTC
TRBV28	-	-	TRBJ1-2	CASSFQGGYTF	TGTGCCAGCAGTTTTCAGGGTGGCTACACCTTC
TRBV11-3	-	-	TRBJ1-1	CASSLDSGRNTEAFF	TGTGCCAGCAGCTTAGACTCAGGGCGGAACACTGAAGCTTTCTTT
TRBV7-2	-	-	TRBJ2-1	CASSLRGRHEQFF	TGTGCCAGCAGCTTAAGGGGTAGGCATGAGCAGTTCTTC
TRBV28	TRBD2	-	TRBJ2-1	CASSNTSGPYNEQFF	TGTGCCAGCAGCAATACTAGCGGCCCCTACAATGAGCAGTTCTTC
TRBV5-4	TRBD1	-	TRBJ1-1	CASSSKGQVTVEAFF	TGTGCCAGCAGCTCCAAGGGACAGGTGACAGTCGAAGCTTTCTTT
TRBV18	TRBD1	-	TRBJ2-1	CASSPKTGTEQFF	TGTGCCAGCTCACCGAAGACAGGGACTGAGCAGTTCTTC
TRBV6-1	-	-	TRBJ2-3	CASSEVGRGTDTQYF	TGTGCCAGCAGTGAAGTAGGGCGGGGCACAGATACGCAGTATTTT
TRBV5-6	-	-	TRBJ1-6	CASSLSENSPLHF	TGTGCCAGCAGCTTGAGTGAGAATTCACCCCTCCACTTT
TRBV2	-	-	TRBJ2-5	CASSLRRDYPSPQYF	TGTGCCAGCAGTCTCCGCCGGGATTACCCCTCCCCCCAGTACTTC
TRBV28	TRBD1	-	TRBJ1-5	CASSHLGTGPNQPQHF	TGTGCCAGCAGTCACCTCGGGACAGGGCCGAATCAGCCCCAGCATTTT
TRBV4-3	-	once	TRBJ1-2	CASSPTFGLYGYTF	TGCGCCAGCAGCCCCACCTTCGGGTTATATGGCTACACCTTC
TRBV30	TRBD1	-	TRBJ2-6	CAWSYRDRHISGANVLTF	TGTGCCTGGAGCTACCGGGACAGGCACATCTCTGGGGCCAACGTCCTGACTTTC
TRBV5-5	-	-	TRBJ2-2	CASRPVSGNTGELFF	TGTGCCAGCAGGCCTGTTTCGGGGAACACCGGGGAGCTGTTTTTT
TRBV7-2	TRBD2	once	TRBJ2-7	CASSQGLAGQYEQYF	TGTGCCAGCAGCCAGGGACTAGCGGGACAGTACGAGCAGTACTTC